This T cell receptor (beta chain) was documented in a study of T cells in Graves' hyperthyroidism and ophthalmopathy. As concerns this clonotype: Antigen unknown.

Each ophthalmopathy patient scored at least 3 on the Clinical Activity Score and at least 4 on NOSPECS grade, with duration under 3 months. CDR3 length: 12 amino acids. V was clipped by 7 bases and J by 11 bases, with 18 bases between them. Looked up from germline, CDR1 is DFQATT and CDR2 is SNEGSKA (reference sequence). Findings and caveats of the study: Ophthalmopathy was told apart from stable hyperthyroidism by a 13 V-J model. The model made its ophthalmopathy prediction, and onset followed a median roughly 6.5 months later.

RNA transcripts served as the template for amplifying TCR beta CDR3 regions. An initial round of RT-PCR targeting the TCR CDR3 relied on the HTBI primer set. TCRdb reprocessed the multiplex PCR reads with MiXCR, giving one entry per CDR3 protein. The table records under 600,000 distinct CDR3 sequences, approximately 15% of them present only once. The genes are TRBV20-1 and TRBJ1-5; a possible D gene is TRBD1 (5 bases). The sample consisted of blood. The receptor comes from a woman aged 40 to 50 with Graves' ophthalmopathy. CDR3 region: CSVRGVLLSQHF. The CDR3 region has the DNA TGCAGTGTGAGAGGGGTCCTCCTTTCCCAGCATTTT.